The rows below give T cell receptor beta chains drawn from one sample of a study of T-cell reconstitution after alpha-beta-depleted transplantation in children. TCRdb ran MiXCR on the PCR reads and lists one entry per CDR3 protein. Found here are more than 550,000 distinct CDR3 sequences, about 10% of them singletons; the top ten hold roughly 4%. The sample in question was PBMCs from the stem cell graft donor, obtained from the stem cell graft. The receptors originated from a human donor who donated a stem cell graft to a child with acute myeloid leukemia. The CDR3 runs from the conserved cysteine through the conserved F or W. The order of the fields is clone size, D gene, J gene, V gene, CDR3 protein, CDR3 DNA. A D gene is named only where the DNA matches it firmly. Rows may omit the clone size; those that give it use once, few, many or a size class.

abundance: few
d_gene: TRBD2
j_gene: TRBJ2-1
v_gene: TRBV20-1
CDR3aa: CSASYGRILNEQFF
CDR3nt: TGCAGTGCTAGTTACGGGAGGATCCTCAATGAGCAGTTCTTC

abundance: few
d_gene: .
j_gene: TRBJ1-2
v_gene: TRBV5-1
CDR3aa: CASSLDLGDGYTF
CDR3nt: TGCGCCAGCAGCTTGGATCTGGGAGATGGCTACACCTTC

abundance: many
d_gene: .
j_gene: TRBJ1-2
v_gene: TRBV28
CDR3aa: CASSSLGEGHLSKSYGYTF
CDR3nt: TGTGCCAGCAGTTCCCTCGGAGAAGGACACCTTTCTAAGAGCTATGGCTACACCTTC

abundance: .
d_gene: TRBD2
j_gene: TRBJ2-3
v_gene: TRBV5-6
CDR3aa: CASNGLAGGPDTQYF
CDR3nt: TGTGCCAGCAACGGACTAGCGGGAGGGCCAGATACGCAGTATTTT

abundance: many
d_gene: .
j_gene: TRBJ1-4
v_gene: TRBV14
CDR3aa: CASSSTADSNEKLFF
CDR3nt: TGTGCCAGCAGCTCGACCGCCGACAGTAATGAAAAACTGTTTTTT

abundance: .
d_gene: .
j_gene: TRBJ1-2
v_gene: TRBV7-9
CDR3aa: CASSLESSFFYGYTF
CDR3nt: TGTGCCAGCAGCTTAGAGTCTTCCTTTTTTTACGGCTACACCTTC

abundance: .
d_gene: TRBD2
j_gene: TRBJ2-1
v_gene: TRBV24-1
CDR3aa: CATSDPGLVPEQFF
CDR3nt: TGTGCCACCAGTGATCCAGGACTAGTGCCTGAGCAGTTCTTC

abundance: few
d_gene: TRBD1
j_gene: TRBJ2-1
v_gene: TRBV12-3/TRBV12-4
CDR3aa: CASRGTGGRLSEYNEQFF
CDR3nt: TGTGCCAGCAGAGGGACAGGGGGTCGGTTAAGCGAGTACAATGAGCAGTTCTTC

abundance: .
d_gene: .
j_gene: TRBJ2-5
v_gene: TRBV29-1
CDR3aa: CSVQSLETQYF
CDR3nt: TGCAGCGTTCAGAGTTTAGAGACCCAGTACTTC

abundance: .
d_gene: .
j_gene: TRBJ1-1
v_gene: TRBV24-1
CDR3aa: CATSLPRQLMNTEAFF
CDR3nt: TGTGCCACCAGTCTCCCGCGACAGCTCATGAACACTGAAGCTTTCTTT

abundance: .
d_gene: .
j_gene: TRBJ1-2
v_gene: TRBV9
CDR3aa: CASSNAPDSGFYGYTF
CDR3nt: TGTGCCAGCAGCAACGCTCCTGACTCTGGATTCTATGGCTACACCTTC

abundance: few
d_gene: .
j_gene: TRBJ2-2
v_gene: TRBV7-9
CDR3aa: CATSTKAGELFF
CDR3nt: TGTGCCACCTCAACGAAGGCCGGGGAGCTGTTTTTT

abundance: many
d_gene: TRBD2
j_gene: TRBJ2-1
v_gene: TRBV6-2/TRBV6-3
CDR3aa: CATLFPGLAARSSYNEQFF
CDR3nt: TGTGCCACCCTATTCCCGGGACTAGCGGCGCGAAGCTCCTACAATGAGCAGTTCTTC

abundance: .
d_gene: .
j_gene: TRBJ1-1
v_gene: TRBV5-1
CDR3aa: CASSLGARVNTEAFF
CDR3nt: TGCGCCAGCAGCTTGGGTGCCAGGGTGAACACTGAAGCTTTCTTT

abundance: many
d_gene: .
j_gene: TRBJ2-7
v_gene: TRBV20-1
CDR3aa: CSALGVYEQYF
CDR3nt: TGCAGCGCGTTGGGGGTCTACGAGCAGTACTTC

abundance: .
d_gene: .
j_gene: TRBJ2-1
v_gene: TRBV14
CDR3aa: CASSSNPYNEQFF
CDR3nt: TGTGCCAGCAGCTCTAATCCTTACAATGAGCAGTTCTTC

abundance: .
d_gene: .
j_gene: TRBJ2-1
v_gene: TRBV20-1
CDR3aa: CSARGDSRLNDNEQFF
CDR3nt: TGCAGTGCTAGAGGGGACTCCCGTTTGAATGACAATGAGCAGTTCTTC

abundance: few
d_gene: .
j_gene: TRBJ2-7
v_gene: TRBV7-9
CDR3aa: CASSTDSSFSYEQYF
CDR3nt: TGTGCCAGCAGCACGGACAGCTCGTTCTCCTACGAGCAGTACTTC

abundance: few
d_gene: TRBD2
j_gene: TRBJ2-3
v_gene: TRBV20-1
CDR3aa: CSASSGTSGFTDTQYF
CDR3nt: TGCAGTGCTAGCTCCGGGACTAGCGGTTTCACAGATACGCAGTATTTT

abundance: few
d_gene: .
j_gene: TRBJ2-7
v_gene: TRBV28
CDR3aa: CVSGTDLYEQYF
CDR3nt: TGTGTCAGCGGGACAGACCTCTACGAGCAGTACTTC

abundance: many
d_gene: TRBD1
j_gene: TRBJ2-7
v_gene: TRBV29-1
CDR3aa: CSGGQGSYEQYF
CDR3nt: TGCAGCGGAGGACAGGGATCCTACGAGCAGTACTTC

abundance: .
d_gene: TRBD2
j_gene: TRBJ2-1
v_gene: TRBV5-1
CDR3aa: CASSSTSGRSPQNEQLF
CDR3nt: TGCGCCAGCAGCTCGACTAGCGGGAGGTCCCCCCAAAATGAGCAGTTGTTC